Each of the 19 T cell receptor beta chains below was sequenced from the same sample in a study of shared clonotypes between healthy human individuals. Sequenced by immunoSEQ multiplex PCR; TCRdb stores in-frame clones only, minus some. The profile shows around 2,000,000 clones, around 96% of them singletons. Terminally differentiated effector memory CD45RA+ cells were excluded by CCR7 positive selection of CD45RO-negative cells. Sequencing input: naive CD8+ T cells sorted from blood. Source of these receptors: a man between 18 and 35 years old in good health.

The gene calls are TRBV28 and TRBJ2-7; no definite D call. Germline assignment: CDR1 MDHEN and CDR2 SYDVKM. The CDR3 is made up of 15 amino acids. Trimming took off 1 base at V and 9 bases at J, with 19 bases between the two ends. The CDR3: CASSLSPGFPLWQYF. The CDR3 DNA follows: TGTGCCAGCAGTTTATCCCCAGGCTTCCCCTTATGGCAGTACTTC.

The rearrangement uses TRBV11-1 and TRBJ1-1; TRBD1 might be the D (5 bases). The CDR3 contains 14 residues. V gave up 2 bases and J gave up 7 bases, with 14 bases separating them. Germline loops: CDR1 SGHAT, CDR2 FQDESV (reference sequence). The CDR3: CASSLPEGPREAFF. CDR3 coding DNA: TGTGCCAGCAGCTTACCCGAGGGGCCCCGTGAAGCTTTCTTT.

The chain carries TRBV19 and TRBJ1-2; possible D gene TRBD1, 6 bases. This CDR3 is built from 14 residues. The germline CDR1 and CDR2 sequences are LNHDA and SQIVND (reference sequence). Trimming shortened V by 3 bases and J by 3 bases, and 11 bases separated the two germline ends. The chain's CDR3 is CASSMGAGDYGYTF. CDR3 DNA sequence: TGTGCCAGTAGTATGGGGGCAGGGGACTATGGCTACACCTTC.

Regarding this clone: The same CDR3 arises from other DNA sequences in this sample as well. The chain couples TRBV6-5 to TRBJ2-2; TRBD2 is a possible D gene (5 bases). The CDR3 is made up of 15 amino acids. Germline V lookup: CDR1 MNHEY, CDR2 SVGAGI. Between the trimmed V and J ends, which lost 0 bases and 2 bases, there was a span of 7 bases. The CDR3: CASSYSGENTGELFF. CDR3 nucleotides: TGTGCCAGCAGTTACTCCGGGGAAAACACCGGGGAGCTGTTTTTT.

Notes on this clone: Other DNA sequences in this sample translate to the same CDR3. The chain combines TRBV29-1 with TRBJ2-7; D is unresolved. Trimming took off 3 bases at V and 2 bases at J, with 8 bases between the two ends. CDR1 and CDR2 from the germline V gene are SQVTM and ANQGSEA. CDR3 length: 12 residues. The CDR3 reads CSVEGGAYEQYF. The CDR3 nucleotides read TGCAGCGTTGAGGGTGGGGCCTACGAGCAGTACTTC.

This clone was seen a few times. The CDR3 DNA reads as TGCAGTGCTAGAGGGGATGAAAAACTGTTTTTT. Translating it yields CSARGDEKLFF. V usage is TRBV20-1 and J usage is TRBJ1-4; no definite D call. Germline loops: CDR1 DFQATT, CDR2 SNEGSKA (reference sequence). The CDR3 contains 11 residues. The V and J ends lost 1 base and 6 bases respectively, with 3 bases between them.

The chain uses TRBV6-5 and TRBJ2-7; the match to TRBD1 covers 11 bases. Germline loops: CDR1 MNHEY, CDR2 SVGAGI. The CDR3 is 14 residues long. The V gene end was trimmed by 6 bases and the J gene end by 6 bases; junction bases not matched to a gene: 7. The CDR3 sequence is CASSETGTGGEQYF. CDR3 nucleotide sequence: TGTGCCAGCAGCGAAACCGGGACAGGGGGCGAGCAGTACTTC.

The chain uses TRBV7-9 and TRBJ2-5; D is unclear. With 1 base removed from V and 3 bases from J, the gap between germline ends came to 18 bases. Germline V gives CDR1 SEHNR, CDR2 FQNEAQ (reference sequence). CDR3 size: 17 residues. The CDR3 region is CASSLVEAGFLEETQYF. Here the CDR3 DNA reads TGTGCCAGCAGCTTAGTAGAGGCCGGATTCCTGGAAGAGACCCAGTACTTC.

In nucleotides, the CDR3 is TGTGCCAGTAGTATCTTTTTGGGACAGGGTGGCGAGCAGTACTTC. Amino acid sequence: CASSIFLGQGGEQYF. The chain couples TRBV19 to TRBJ2-7, with 9 bases that match TRBD1. The CDR3 consists of 15 residues. V shed 3 bases, J shed 6 bases, and the junction held 9 bases outside the gene matches. Germline V gene sequence: CDR1 LNHDA, CDR2 SQIVND (reference sequence).

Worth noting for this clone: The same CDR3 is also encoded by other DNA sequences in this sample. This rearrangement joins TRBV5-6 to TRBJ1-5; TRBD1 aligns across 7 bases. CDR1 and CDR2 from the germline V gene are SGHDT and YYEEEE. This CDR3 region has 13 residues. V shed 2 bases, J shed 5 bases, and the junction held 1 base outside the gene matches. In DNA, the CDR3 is TGTGCCAGCAGCTTTCAGGGGGATCAGCCCCAGCATTTT. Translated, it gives CASSFQGDQPQHF.

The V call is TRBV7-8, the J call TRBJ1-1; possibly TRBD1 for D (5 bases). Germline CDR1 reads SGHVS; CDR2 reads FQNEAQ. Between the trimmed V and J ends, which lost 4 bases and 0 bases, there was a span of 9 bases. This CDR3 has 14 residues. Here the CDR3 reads CASSYGGMNTEAFF. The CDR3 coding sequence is TGTGCCAGCAGCTATGGGGGGATGAACACTGAAGCTTTCTTT.

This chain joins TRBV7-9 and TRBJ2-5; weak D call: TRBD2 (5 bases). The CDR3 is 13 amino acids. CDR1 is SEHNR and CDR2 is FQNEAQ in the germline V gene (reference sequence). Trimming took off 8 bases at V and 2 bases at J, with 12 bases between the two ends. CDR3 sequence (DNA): TGTGCCAGCGAAGCGGATAGACAAGAGACCCAGTACTTC. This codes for CASEADRQETQYF.

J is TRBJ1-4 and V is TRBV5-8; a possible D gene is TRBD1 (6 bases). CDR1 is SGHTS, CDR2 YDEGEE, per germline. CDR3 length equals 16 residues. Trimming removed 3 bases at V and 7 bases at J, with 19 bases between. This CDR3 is CASSSRIFRGGEKLFF. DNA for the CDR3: TGTGCCAGCAGCTCCCGCATATTCAGGGGAGGTGAAAAACTGTTTTTT. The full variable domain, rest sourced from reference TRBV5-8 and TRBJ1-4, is EAGVTQSPTHLIKTRGQQATLRCSPISGHTSVYWYQQALGLGLQFLLWYDEGEERNRGNFPPRFSGRQFPNYSSELNVNALELEDSALYLCASSSRIFRGGEKLFFGSGTQLSVL.

CDR3 in DNA: TGTGCCAGCAGCTCCGGCCCCGGGTGGGAGTATTTT. It translates to CASSSGPGWEYF. The chain employs TRBV7-8 and TRBJ2-3; D is undetermined. This CDR3 comprises 12 residues. Deletions cut 4 bases from V and 13 bases from J, with 15 bases between. In germline, CDR1 is SGHVS, CDR2 FQNEAQ.

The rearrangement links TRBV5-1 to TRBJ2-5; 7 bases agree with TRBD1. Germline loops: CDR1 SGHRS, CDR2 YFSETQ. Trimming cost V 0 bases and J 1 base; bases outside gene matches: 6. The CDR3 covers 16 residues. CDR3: CASSLGQGARQETQYF. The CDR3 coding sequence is TGCGCCAGCAGCTTGGGACAGGGAGCGCGCCAAGAGACCCAGTACTTC.

As DNA, the CDR3 is TGTGCCAGCAGTACGGGACCGGTTAACTATGGCTACACCTTC. As protein: CASSTGPVNYGYTF. This chain uses TRBV27 with TRBJ1-2; perhaps TRBD1 as D (5 bases). Germline V gives CDR1 MNHEY, CDR2 SMNVEV (reference sequence). This CDR3 has 14 amino acids. The V end was cut by 5 bases, the J end by 1 base, with 11 bases between.

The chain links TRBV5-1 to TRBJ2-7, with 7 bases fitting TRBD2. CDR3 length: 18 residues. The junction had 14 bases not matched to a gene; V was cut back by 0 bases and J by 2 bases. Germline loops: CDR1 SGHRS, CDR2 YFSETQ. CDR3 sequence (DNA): TGCGCCAGCAGCTTGGCTCCTAATAGCGGGCAGCTAACCTACGAGCAGTACTTC. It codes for CASSLAPNSGQLTYEQYF.

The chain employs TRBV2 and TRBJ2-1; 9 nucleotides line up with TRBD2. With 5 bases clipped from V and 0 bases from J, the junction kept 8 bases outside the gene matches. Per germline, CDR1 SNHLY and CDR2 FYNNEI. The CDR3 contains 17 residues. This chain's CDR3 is CASSLLAGISSYNEQFF. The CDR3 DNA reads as TGTGCCAGCAGTCTTCTAGCGGGGATAAGCTCCTACAATGAGCAGTTCTTC.

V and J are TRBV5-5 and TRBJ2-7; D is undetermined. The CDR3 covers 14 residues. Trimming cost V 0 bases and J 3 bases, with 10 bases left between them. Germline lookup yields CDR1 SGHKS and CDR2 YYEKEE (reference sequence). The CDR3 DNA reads TGTGCCAGCAGCTTGGGTCCCGAGAGCTACGAGCAGTACTTC. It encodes CASSLGPESYEQYF.